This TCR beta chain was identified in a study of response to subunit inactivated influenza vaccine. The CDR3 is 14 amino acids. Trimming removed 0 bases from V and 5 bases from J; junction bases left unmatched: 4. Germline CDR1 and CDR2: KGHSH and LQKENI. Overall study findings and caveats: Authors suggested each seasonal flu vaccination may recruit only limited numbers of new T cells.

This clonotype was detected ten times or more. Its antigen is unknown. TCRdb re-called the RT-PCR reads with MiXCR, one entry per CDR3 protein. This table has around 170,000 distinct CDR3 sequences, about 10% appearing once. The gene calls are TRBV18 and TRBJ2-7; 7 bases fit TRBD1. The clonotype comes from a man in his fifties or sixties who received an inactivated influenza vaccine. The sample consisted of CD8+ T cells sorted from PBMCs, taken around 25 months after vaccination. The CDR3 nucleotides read TGTGCCAGCTCACCACCGGAAAGGGGGCACGAGCAGTACTTC. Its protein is CASSPPERGHEQYF.